A single sample gave rise to the 16 T cell receptor beta chains below, sequenced in a study of T-cell memory formation after mild COVID-19. TCRdb called the 5' RACE reads again in MiXCR, with one record for every CDR3 protein. The sample holds hundreds of thousands of distinct CDR3 sequences, approximately 16% seen once. Sequenced sample: PBMCs or a T cell subset sorted from them (not recorded which). All receptors derive from a man aged 18-30 years who had mild COVID-19 (a few samples of this study predate the infection). Cell type and time point are not known.

This clonotype came up many times. The chain uses TRBV2 and TRBJ2-2; TRBD2 matches 8 bases. With 4 bases clipped from V and 5 bases from J, the junction kept 6 bases outside the gene matches. The germline V gene has CDR1 SNHLY and CDR2 FYNNEI. The CDR3 has 15 amino acids. The CDR3: CASSGAVAGTGELFF. In nucleotides, the CDR3 is TGTGCCAGCAGTGGCGCAGTAGCGGGGACCGGGGAGCTGTTTTTT.

This clonotype was seen only a few times. A read error may account for a junction end that differs from germline. The chain is built from TRBV7-2 and TRBJ1-1; 8 nucleotides line up with TRBD1. The CDR3 spans 13 residues. Germline V CDR1 and CDR2: SGHTA, FQGNSA. This chain's CDR3 is CASSSSGGLTYNF. Here the CDR3 DNA reads TGTGCCAGCAGCTCCTCAGGGGGCCTAACTTATAATTTT.

This clonotype was seen a handful of times. DNA of the CDR3: TGTGCCAGCAGTTTATTGGGCTCCTCCTGGGAGCAGTTCTTC. It encodes CASSLLGSSWEQFF. The chain carries TRBV12-3 or TRBV12-4 and TRBJ2-1; no clear D. CDR3 size: 14 residues. V shed 2 bases and J shed 10 bases, with 15 bases lying between them.

This chain links TRBV6-1 with TRBJ2-1; D gene uncertain. The CDR3 extends over 13 amino acids. The V gene's germline CDR1 is MNHNS and CDR2 SASEGT. The V and J ends lost 6 bases and 8 bases respectively, with 14 bases between them. The DNA for the CDR3 is TGTGCCAGCAGCTCACAGACCCAAGATGAGCAGTTCTTC. This translates into CASSSQTQDEQFF.

In the case of this clonotype: Just one base apart from a much larger clone, this may be a read error. The chain combines TRBV7-2 with TRBJ1-1; TRBD1 agrees at 8 bases. The V segment lost 1 base and the J segment 2 bases; nucleotides outside the gene matches: 6. The germline gives CDR1 SGHTA, CDR2 FQGNSA. The CDR3 has 16 residues. CDR3 protein: CASSLERGTGNTEAFF. CDR3 sequence (DNA): TGTGCCAGCAGCTTAGAGAGGGGGACAGGTAACACTGAAGCTTTCTTT.

This chain links TRBV20-1 with TRBJ2-7; 9 bases line up with TRBD1. CDR1 and CDR2 (germline): DFQATT, SNEGSKA (reference sequence). The ends lost 6 bases at V and 4 bases at J; junction bases unmatched: 10. CDR3 length: 14 amino acids. CDR3 loop: CSAQQGAGYYEQYV. CDR3 coding DNA: TGCAGTGCGCAACAGGGGGCAGGTTATTACGAGCAGTACGTC.

The chain couples TRBV6-2 or TRBV6-3 to TRBJ2-6; 14 positions agree with TRBD2. The CDR3 extends over 21 amino acids. With 2 bases clipped from V and 1 base from J, the junction kept 10 bases outside the gene matches. The germline gives CDR1 MNHEY, CDR2 SVGEGT. CDR3 loop: CASSYPTATSGGASGANVLTF. The CDR3 DNA reads as TGTGCCAGCAGTTACCCGACCGCGACTAGCGGGGGGGCGTCTGGGGCCAACGTCCTGACTTTC.

This rearrangement joins TRBV12-3 or TRBV12-4 to TRBJ1-5; the D is unclear. Trimming removed 3 bases from V and 6 bases from J, with 6 bases in between. There are 12 residues in the CDR3. The chain's CDR3 is CASSFSSQPQHF. Written as DNA, the CDR3 is TGTGCCAGCAGTTTCTCGAGTCAGCCCCAGCATTTT.

This clonotype was seen at least ten times. The chain has TRBV12-3 or TRBV12-4 and TRBJ1-1; 7 bases fit TRBD1. CDR3 size: 11 residues. With V trimmed by 2 bases and J by 10 bases, 1 base remained unmatched. CDR3 bases: TGTGCCAGCAGTTTAAGGGGGCCAGCTTTCTTT. It yields the protein CASSLRGPAFF.

This clonotype was observed at least ten times. This sequence joins TRBV19 and TRBJ1-5, with D tentatively TRBD1 (6 bases). Between the trimmed V and J ends, which lost 10 bases and 3 bases, there was a span of 13 bases. CDR1 LNHDA and CDR2 SQIVND come from the germline V gene (reference sequence). CDR3 length: 13 residues. The CDR3 region has the DNA TGTGCCACCGCCGGACAGTACAATCAGCCCCAGCATTTT. It specifies CATAGQYNQPQHF.

The genes are TRBV7-8 and TRBJ1-3, with D unclear. CDR3 length: 14 residues. The V gene's germline CDR1 is SGHVS and CDR2 FQNEAQ. The V end was cut by 5 bases, the J end by 0 bases, with 8 bases between. CDR3 nucleotides: TGTGCCAGCAGCCCGAAGTACTCTGGAAACACCATATATTTT. Amino acid sequence: CASSPKYSGNTIYF.

This clonotype was observed a handful of times. The chain couples TRBV7-8 to TRBJ1-2; D remains unclear. Deletions cut 1 base from V and 3 bases from J, with 12 bases between. The CDR3 is 15 amino acids. Per germline, CDR1 SGHVS and CDR2 FQNEAQ. The CDR3 reads CASSLGPFQDYGYTF. CDR3 DNA: TGTGCCAGCAGCTTAGGGCCCTTTCAGGACTATGGCTACACCTTC. The whole variable domain, filled in from reference TRBV7-8 and TRBJ1-2, reads GAGVSQSPRYKVAKRGQDVALRCDPISGHVSLFWYQQALGQGPEFLTYFQNEAQLDKSGLPSDRFFAERPEGSVSTLKIQRTQQEDSAVYLCASSLGPFQDYGYTFGSGTRLTVV.

At least ten counts were recorded for this clonotype. The chain uses TRBV20-1 and TRBJ1-1; D is unclear. Trimming stripped 3 bases from V and 7 bases from J, with 12 bases between. The CDR3 extends over 12 amino acids. Germline V gives CDR1 DFQATT, CDR2 SNEGSKA (reference sequence). The CDR3 sequence: CSASRRGVEAFF. DNA for the CDR3: TGCAGTGCTAGCAGGCGTGGGGTTGAAGCTTTCTTT.

This clonotype was seen a handful of times. The chain couples TRBV4-1 to TRBJ1-5; 12 bases map to TRBD1. The germline CDR1 and CDR2 sequences are MGHRA and YSYEKL. Unmatched junction bases numbered 6, after V lost 4 bases and J lost 2 bases. This CDR3 is built from 17 residues. The CDR3 bases are TGCGCCAGCAGCCGACGGGACAGGGGGCTGGGCAATCAGCCCCAGCATTTT. Translating it yields CASSRRDRGLGNQPQHF.

CDR3 sequence reads: CASSRRGINHTGELFF. CDR3 sequence (DNA): TGTGCCAGCAGCCGAAGGGGAATTAATCACACCGGGGAGCTGTTTTTT. The chain carries TRBV12-3 or TRBV12-4 and TRBJ2-2; D perhaps matches TRBD1 (5 bases). The CDR3 spans 16 residues. Between the trimmed V and J ends, which lost 6 bases and 3 bases, there was a span of 17 bases.

This clonotype has just a few counts. V gene TRBV4-1 combines with J gene TRBJ1-4; D call uncertain. This CDR3 spans 13 amino acids. Trimming removed 5 bases at V and 13 bases at J, with 17 bases between. Germline V gene data show CDR1 as MGHRA and CDR2 as YSYEKL. Written as DNA, the CDR3 is TGCGCCAGCAGCAAAGGACCGATGAATGCACTGTTTTTT. It yields the protein CASSKGPMNALFF.